Below are 30 T cell receptor beta chains sequenced from a single sample in a study of T cells in localized non-small cell lung cancer. TCRdb's copy holds only in-frame clones and misses some; the assay was immunoSEQ multiplex PCR. The sample lists fewer than 30,000 clones; 90% were seen once. The sequencing here drew on peripheral blood, taken before any cancer treatment. Receptors were obtained from a woman aged 40 to 75 with stage I lung adenocarcinoma.

The chain couples TRBV6-5 to TRBJ1-4, with 8 bases matching TRBD1. The CDR3 loop spans 14 amino acids. The junction had 7 bases not matched to a gene; V was cut back by 8 bases and J by 5 bases. Germline CDR1 is MNHEY and CDR2 is SVGAGI. Here the CDR3 DNA reads TGTGCCAGCGCGCTCGGGACAGGAAATGAAAAACTGTTTTTT. As protein: CASALGTGNEKLFF.

The chain has TRBV28 and TRBJ1-2; 7 positions agree with TRBD1. Germline V CDR1 and CDR2: MDHEN, SYDVKM. V shed 5 bases and J 2 bases; nucleotides not matched to a gene: 11. The CDR3 sequence is 16 residues long. In DNA, the CDR3 is TGTGCCAGCAGTGTCAGGGGGGAATTAAAGAACTATGGCTACACCTTC. Its translation is CASSVRGELKNYGYTF.

Details on this clone: The junction differs from germline at one of its ends, possibly a read error. CDR3 residues: CASSYSRGGEPRHF. CDR3 in DNA: TGTGCCAGCAGTTACTCGAGGGGGGGTGAGCCCCGGCATTTT. This sequence joins TRBV6-5 and TRBJ1-5; D possibly corresponds to TRBD1 (6 bases). Germline V gives CDR1 MNHEY, CDR2 SVGAGI. This CDR3 has 14 amino acids.

This sequence joins TRBV10-1 and TRBJ1-2; D unresolved. Trimming stripped 0 bases from V and 3 bases from J, with 5 bases between. The CDR3 has 13 residues. Germline loops: CDR1 WNHNN, CDR2 SYGVQD (reference sequence). Here the CDR3 reads CASSESRDYGYTF. CDR3 DNA sequence: TGCGCCAGCAGTGAGTCGCGGGACTATGGCTACACCTTC.

This clone was counted only a few times. Other DNA sequences in this sample translate to the same CDR3. This chain uses TRBV4-2 with TRBJ2-1; 11 positions agree with TRBD2. Germline V gene data show CDR1 as LGHNA and CDR2 as YNFKEQ. The CDR3 contains 17 residues. J lost 8 bases, V lost 4 bases, and 13 bases had no gene match. The CDR3 here is CASSLRTSGSHGDEQFF. CDR3 in DNA: TGTGCCAGCAGCCTCCGGACTAGCGGGTCTCACGGGGATGAGCAGTTCTTC.

The chain has TRBV27 and TRBJ1-2; tentative D call: TRBD1 (5 bases). The V and J ends lost 6 bases and 3 bases respectively, with 23 bases between them. In germline, CDR1 is MNHEY, CDR2 SMNVEV (reference sequence). There are 17 residues in the CDR3. The CDR3 nucleotides are TGTGCCAGCAGAAGCAGGAGTTACGTGGGGGGAGACTATGGCTACACCTTC. Protein sequence: CASRSRSYVGGDYGYTF.

This chain joins TRBV19 and TRBJ2-6; no clear D. The germline CDR1 and CDR2 sequences are LNHDA and SQIVND (reference sequence). The CDR3 loop spans 16 amino acids. The ends were cut back, 0 bases at V and 0 bases at J, with 6 bases in the middle. Here the CDR3 DNA reads TGTGCCAGTAGTATAGATGAAGTCTCTGGGGCCAACGTCCTGACTTTC. The encoded protein is CASSIDEVSGANVLTF.

The chain links TRBV30 to TRBJ1-1; 7 bases fit TRBD1. The CDR3 extends over 12 amino acids. The J segment lost 11 bases and the V segment lost 0 bases, leaving 6 bases of the junction unmatched. CDR1 is GTSNPN and CDR2 is SVGIG in the germline V gene (reference sequence). In nucleotides, the CDR3 is TGTGCCTGGAGTGTAGACAGGGTAAGCGCTTTCTTT. Residues: CAWSVDRVSAFF.

The chain is built from TRBV9 and TRBJ2-4; no reliable D call. CDR1 is SGDLS and CDR2 is YYNGEE in the germline V gene. Between the trimmed V and J ends, which lost 0 bases and 9 bases, there was a span of 4 bases. The CDR3 runs to 11 residues. CDR3 amino acids: CASSVDTIQYF. The CDR3 nucleotides read TGTGCCAGCAGCGTAGATACCATTCAGTACTTC.

The chain joins TRBV7-2 to TRBJ2-2, with TRBD2 matching 7 bases. This CDR3 has 14 amino acids. The germline gives CDR1 SGHTA, CDR2 FQGNSA. With V trimmed by 8 bases and J by 3 bases, 6 bases remained unmatched. The CDR3 sequence is CASGRGGYTGELFF. The DNA of the CDR3 is TGTGCCAGCGGTAGGGGAGGGTACACCGGGGAGCTGTTTTTT.

The CDR3 sequence is CASSSLYRVGTDTQYF. The CDR3 DNA is TGTGCCAGCAGCTCCCTGTATAGGGTTGGGACAGATACGCAGTATTTT. The J gene is TRBJ2-3, the V gene TRBV11-2; D gene ambiguous. This CDR3 is built from 16 residues. The germline V and J ends were trimmed by 4 bases and 3 bases, with 17 bases remaining between them. CDR1 is SGHAT and CDR2 is FQNNGV in the germline V gene.

This sequence joins TRBV5-1 and TRBJ2-1; D ambiguous. V was shortened by 3 bases and J by 1 base, with 8 bases between the two germline ends. The germline CDR1 and CDR2 sequences are SGHRS and YFSETQ. This CDR3 spans 14 amino acids. The CDR3 nucleotides read TGCGCCAGCAGCTCTTCGGTTTCCTACAATGAGCAGTTCTTC. It codes for CASSSSVSYNEQFF.

The chain combines TRBV27 with TRBJ1-5; TRBD1 agrees at 9 bases. Germline-derived CDR1 and CDR2 are MNHEY and SMNVEV (reference sequence). The V gene end was trimmed by 5 bases and the J gene end by 3 bases; junction bases not matched to a gene: 5. This CDR3 has 15 residues. Here the CDR3 reads CASSDRDRDNQPQHF. CDR3 DNA sequence: TGTGCCAGCAGTGACCGGGACAGGGACAATCAGCCCCAGCATTTT.

This sequence joins TRBV28 and TRBJ1-1; TRBD1 might be the D (6 bases). Trimming pared 4 bases from V and 2 bases from J, leaving 17 bases between. The V gene's germline CDR1 is MDHEN and CDR2 SYDVKM. There are 16 residues in the CDR3. This CDR3 reads CASSSGAGTYNTEAFF. CDR3 nucleotide sequence: TGTGCCAGCAGTTCCGGAGCCGGGACATATAACACTGAAGCTTTCTTT. The variable domain in full, with the rest retrieved from reference TRBV28 and TRBJ1-1, is DVKVTQSSRYLVKRTGEKVFLECVQDMDHENMFWYRQDPGLGLRLIYFSYDVKMKEKGDIPEGYSVSREKKERFSLILESASTNQTSMYLCASSSGAGTYNTEAFFGQGTRLTVV.

This chain connects TRBV15 to TRBJ1-1, with 7 bases lining up with TRBD1. The CDR3 is made up of 13 amino acids. Germline CDR1 and CDR2: LNHNV and YYDKDF (reference sequence). The V gene end was trimmed by 3 bases and the J gene end by 5 bases; junction bases not matched to a gene: 3. The CDR3 sequence is CATSRRGRTEAFF. CDR3 nucleotides: TGTGCCACCAGCAGGAGGGGGCGGACTGAAGCTTTCTTT.

As to this clone: The junction differs from germline at one of its ends, possibly a read error. This sequence joins TRBV7-2 and TRBJ2-3; TRBD2 matches 11 bases. The CDR3 length is 15 residues. Looked up from germline, CDR1 is SGHTA and CDR2 is FQGNSA. The CDR3 DNA is TGTGCCAGCAGGTTAGCGGGAGGGTACACAGATACGCAGTATTTT. Translation: CASRLAGGYTDTQYF.

The chain has TRBV6-1 and TRBJ1-2; D may be TRBD1 (5 bases). This CDR3 is built from 14 residues. Trimming shortened V by 1 base and J by 5 bases, and 11 bases separated the two germline ends. CDR1 is MNHNS and CDR2 is SASEGT in the germline V gene. The CDR3 nucleotides are TGTGCCAGCAGTGAAGGGGCAGGGCCATATGGCTACACCTTC. The encoded protein is CASSEGAGPYGYTF.

The chain employs TRBV10-3 and TRBJ1-1, with 9 positions matching TRBD1. CDR1 and CDR2 (germline): ENHRY, SYGVKD. V trimming: 4 bases; J trimming: 2 bases; junction bases outside the gene matches: 2. CDR3 length equals 14 residues. CDR3 nucleotides: TGTGCCATCAGTGCACAGGGGGCAAACACTGAAGCTTTCTTT. Protein: CAISAQGANTEAFF.

The J gene is TRBJ1-4, the V gene TRBV5-4; 9 nucleotides line up with TRBD1. The CDR3 is 16 amino acids. CDR1 and CDR2 (germline): SGHNT, YYREEE (reference sequence). The J segment lost 5 bases and the V segment lost 0 bases, leaving 5 bases of the junction unmatched. CDR3 coding DNA: TGTGCCAGCAGCTTGGGCCCCGGGACAGGGAATGAAAAACTGTTTTTT. It translates to CASSLGPGTGNEKLFF.

The chain links TRBV7-9 to TRBJ2-2; D gene uncertain. The CDR3 has 14 amino acids. Per germline, CDR1 SEHNR and CDR2 FQNEAQ (reference sequence). Trimming took 5 bases from V and 3 from J, leaving 10 bases between them. In nucleotides, the CDR3 is TGTGCCAGCAGCAAGCAGGATTACACCGGGGAGCTGTTTTTT. It encodes CASSKQDYTGELFF.

This clone was counted once. The genes are TRBV7-2 and TRBJ2-2; TRBD1 aligns across 9 bases. Trimming at V came to 5 bases and at J to 4 bases, leaving 8 bases not matched to a gene. Germline values: CDR1 SGHTA, CDR2 FQGNSA. CDR3 size: 16 residues. CDR3 residues: CASSLRDRATTGELFF. Written as DNA, the CDR3 is TGTGCCAGCAGCCTCCGGGACAGGGCGACCACCGGGGAGCTGTTTTTT.

The chain joins TRBV30 to TRBJ1-5; TRBD1 matches 9 bases. Looked up from germline, CDR1 is GTSNPN and CDR2 is SVGIG (reference sequence). Trimming removed 4 bases from V and 4 bases from J; junction bases left unmatched: 8. The CDR3 has 15 residues. CDR3 DNA: TGTGCCTGGACAAAAGGACAGGGGAGGAATCAGCCCCAGCATTTT. Protein: CAWTKGQGRNQPQHF.

The CDR3 DNA follows: TGTGCCAGCAGCTTAGGACTAGCGGGTTACGAGCAGTACTTC. It encodes CASSLGLAGYEQYF. The rearrangement links TRBV7-6 to TRBJ2-7; 10 nucleotides match TRBD2. The length of the CDR3 is 14 residues. Germline V gene sequence: CDR1 SGHVS, CDR2 FNYEAQ. V was clipped by 1 base and J by 4 bases; unmatched bases: 1.

This clone was found once. The chain employs TRBV4-3 and TRBJ2-7; the match to TRBD1 covers 9 bases. CDR1 is LGHNA, CDR2 YSLEER, per germline. The CDR3 length is 17 residues. V trimming: 3 bases; J trimming: 7 bases; junction bases outside the gene matches: 16. In nucleotides, the CDR3 is TGCGCCAGCAGCCACCTCCCCGGGACAGGGAGTACGGAAGAGCAGTACTTC. Translation: CASSHLPGTGSTEEQYF.

This clone was counted between two and nine times. This chain links TRBV5-4 with TRBJ2-2, with D tentatively TRBD2 (7 bases). This CDR3 is 14 amino acids long. V was pared by 3 bases and J by 4 bases, with 10 bases between. Germline-derived CDR1 and CDR2 are SGHNT and YYREEE (reference sequence). The CDR3 DNA reads TGTGCCAGCAGCTCGGGGGGCCTCACCGGGGAGCTGTTTTTT. It encodes CASSSGGLTGELFF.

The chain links TRBV27 to TRBJ1-5, with TRBD1 matching 8 bases. V was clipped by 0 bases and J by 11 bases; unmatched bases: 12. The CDR3 is 16 residues long. In germline, CDR1 is MNHEY, CDR2 SMNVEV (reference sequence). The CDR3 spells CASSLSFGQGGGAQHF. The CDR3 DNA reads TGTGCCAGCAGTTTATCGTTTGGACAGGGTGGCGGGGCCCAGCATTTT.

This chain uses TRBV7-2 with TRBJ2-2; 7 bases map to TRBD1. The CDR3 is 15 residues long. Germline V gene sequence: CDR1 SGHTA, CDR2 FQGNSA. With V trimmed by 7 bases and J by 3 bases, 8 bases remained unmatched. The DNA for the CDR3 is TGTGCCAGCAACCTAGACAGGGTCTACACCGGGGAGCTGTTTTTT. Translated: CASNLDRVYTGELFF.

The chain links TRBV6-4 to TRBJ1-1, with TRBD1 matching over 8 bases. The V and J ends lost 5 bases and 4 bases, in that order; junction bases with no gene match: 3. The germline CDR1 and CDR2 sequences are MRHNA and SNTAGT. The CDR3 is 13 residues long. The CDR3 is CASSLDRGTEAFF. Written as DNA, the CDR3 is TGTGCCAGCAGTTTAGACAGGGGCACTGAAGCTTTCTTT.

The chain uses TRBV4-2 and TRBJ2-3; no clear D gene. Trimming removed 0 bases from V and 3 bases from J, with 13 bases in between. The germline V gene has CDR1 LGHNA and CDR2 YNFKEQ. This CDR3 spans 16 amino acids. This chain's CDR3 is CASSQDSTIPTDTQYF. For the CDR3, the DNA is TGTGCCAGCAGCCAAGATAGTACAATCCCAACAGATACGCAGTATTTT.

The DNA for the CDR3 is TGCGCCAGCAGCCAGGAGGCCTACTATGGCTACACCTTC. It is translated as CASSQEAYYGYTF. The rearrangement joins TRBV4-3 to TRBJ1-2; D not resolved. With 3 bases removed from V and 3 bases from J, the gap between germline ends came to 8 bases. There are 13 residues in the CDR3. Germline assignment: CDR1 LGHNA and CDR2 YSLEER.